Each of the 16 T cell receptor beta chains below was sequenced from the same sample in a study of blood T cell repertoires in COVID-19. Measured with immunoSEQ multiplex PCR; TCRdb has only the in-frame clones, and not every one. Altogether around 120,000 clones are present, roughly 80% being singletons, with the ten largest covering about 6.8%. Sequencing was done on a sample of peripheral blood. The receptors come from a man aged 65 to 79 with acute or convalescent COVID-19.

V and J are TRBV19 and TRBJ1-3, with a tentative D call TRBD1 (6 bases). V was pared by 7 bases and J by 0 bases, with 10 bases between. The CDR3 has 14 amino acids. Germline assignment: CDR1 LNHDA and CDR2 SQIVND (reference sequence). DNA of the CDR3: TGTGCCAGTACCCGAGGGGGCTCTGGAAACACCATATATTTT. Translated, it gives CASTRGGSGNTIYF.

This chain uses TRBV11-2 with TRBJ2-3; perhaps TRBD2 as D (6 bases). Germline V gives CDR1 SGHAT, CDR2 FQNNGV. Trimming shortened V by 2 bases and J by 0 bases, and 12 bases separated the two germline ends. The CDR3 consists of 16 residues. CDR3 residues: CASSLFGGTSTDTQYF. CDR3 nucleotides: TGTGCCAGCAGCTTATTTGGGGGGACTAGCACAGATACGCAGTATTTT.

The chain has TRBV7-3 and TRBJ1-2; TRBD1 matches 11 bases. Losses at the gene ends were 0 bases for V and 7 bases for J; bases not matched to a gene: 10. Per germline, CDR1 SGHTA and CDR2 FQGTGA. The CDR3 totals 17 residues. In DNA form, the CDR3 reads TGTGCCAGCAGCTTAACTGGGGGACAGGGGGAAGAGGGTGGCTACACCTTC. It encodes CASSLTGGQGEEGGYTF.

This clone came up once. V is TRBV18 and J is TRBJ1-1; 10 bases map to TRBD1. Germline V CDR1 and CDR2: KGHSH, LQKENI. The CDR3 runs to 17 residues. The V gene end was trimmed by 2 bases and the J gene end by 2 bases; junction bases not matched to a gene: 8. CDR3 DNA: TGTGCCAGCTCACCAATGTCGGGACAGGGGAGTAACACTGAAGCTTTCTTT. This encodes CASSPMSGQGSNTEAFF.

The V gene is TRBV19, the J gene TRBJ2-7; 12 bases fit TRBD2. The CDR3 is made up of 15 amino acids. J gave up 6 bases and V 3 bases, and 6 bases lay outside the gene matches. The germline V gene encodes CDR1 LNHDA and CDR2 SQIVND (reference sequence). CDR3 sequence: CASSIRTSGMGEQYF. CDR3 coding DNA: TGTGCCAGTAGTATCAGGACTAGCGGGATGGGCGAGCAGTACTTC. The full variable domain, rest sourced from reference TRBV19 and TRBJ2-7, is DGGITQSPKYLFRKEGQNVTLSCEQNLNHDAMYWYRQDPGQGLRLIYYSQIVNDFQKGDIAEGYSVSREKKESFPLTVTSAQKNPTAFYLCASSIRTSGMGEQYFGPGTRLTVT.

The chain couples TRBV24-1 to TRBJ2-5, with a weak D call TRBD1 (6 bases). The V end was cut by 4 bases, the J end by 4 bases, with 12 bases between. Germline loops: CDR1 KGHDR, CDR2 SFDVKD. The CDR3 is 14 residues long. The CDR3 bases are TGTGCCACCAGTGACACAGGGAAAGGAGAGACCCAGTACTTC. This encodes CATSDTGKGETQYF.

The J gene is TRBJ2-7, the V gene TRBV2; D gene unclear. Trimming left V 6 bases short and J 8 bases short, with 14 bases between. The CDR3 is 12 amino acids. The V gene's germline CDR1 is SNHLY and CDR2 FYNNEI. The chain's CDR3 is CASSRPTPKQYF. As DNA, the CDR3 is TGTGCCAGCAGCCGTCCGACACCCAAGCAGTACTTC. The full variable domain, completed using reference TRBV2 and TRBJ2-7, is EPEVTQTPSHQVTQMGQEVILRCVPISNHLYFYWYRQILGQKVEFLVSFYNNEISEKSEIFDDQFSVERPDGSNFTLKIRSTKLEDSAMYFCASSRPTPKQYFGPGTRLTVT.

There are a few counts of this clone. The chain carries TRBV27 and TRBJ2-6, with a weak D call TRBD2 (6 bases). CDR1 is MNHEY and CDR2 is SMNVEV in the germline V gene (reference sequence). Trimming took off 0 bases at V and 0 bases at J, with 18 bases between the two ends. CDR3 length: 20 amino acids. The CDR3 protein is CASSLSWGVAGFSGANVLTF. The CDR3 coding sequence is TGTGCCAGCAGTTTATCGTGGGGGGTGGCGGGGTTCTCTGGGGCCAACGTCCTGACTTTC.

V and J are TRBV12-3 or TRBV12-4 and TRBJ2-1, with D unclear. The CDR3 totals 12 residues. V was clipped by 6 bases and J by 5 bases, with 8 bases between them. DNA of the CDR3: TGTGCCAGCAGGGTCTATAACAATGAGCAGTTCTTC. Its protein is CASRVYNNEQFF.

The chain uses TRBV28 and TRBJ1-1; 8 nucleotides align to TRBD1. This CDR3 is built from 16 residues. V lost 6 bases, J lost 5 bases, and 14 bases stayed unmatched. Germline V gene lookup returns CDR1 MDHEN and CDR2 SYDVKM. The CDR3 spells CASSTSGQGARTEAFF. The DNA for the CDR3 is TGTGCCAGCAGCACGTCCGGGCAGGGGGCGCGTACTGAAGCTTTCTTT.

This chain links TRBV15 with TRBJ1-5, with D unclear. The CDR3 consists of 12 residues. The germline V gene has CDR1 LNHNV and CDR2 YYDKDF (reference sequence). The germline V and J ends were trimmed by 5 bases and 9 bases, with 11 bases remaining between them. Here the CDR3 DNA reads TGTGCCACCAGCTCTCCCCCCGGGCCCCAGCATTTT. It translates to CATSSPPGPQHF.

V gene TRBV7-9 combines with J gene TRBJ2-7, with 9 nucleotides matching TRBD1. Germline trimming cut 5 bases from V and 2 bases from J; bases unmatched to any gene: 4. CDR3 size: 14 residues. CDR1 SEHNR and CDR2 FQNEAQ come from the germline V gene (reference sequence). The CDR3 here is CASSPRDRAYEQYF. The CDR3 region has the DNA TGTGCCAGCAGCCCCCGGGACAGGGCCTACGAGCAGTACTTC. Together with reference TRBV7-9 and TRBJ2-7, the CDR3 gives the full variable domain: DTGVSQNPRHKITKRGQNVTFRCDPISEHNRLYWYRQTLGQGPEFLTYFQNEAQLEKSRLLSDRFSAERPKGSFSTLEIQRTEQGDSAMYLCASSPRDRAYEQYFGPGTRLTVT.

J is TRBJ2-5 and V is TRBV5-1, with TRBD1 matching over 8 bases. In germline, CDR1 is SGHRS, CDR2 YFSETQ. The CDR3 contains 15 residues. Losses at the gene ends were 6 bases for V and 4 bases for J; bases not matched to a gene: 11. The CDR3 loop is CASNSGGGMGETQYF. The CDR3 DNA sequence: TGCGCCAGCAACTCAGGGGGCGGAATGGGAGAGACCCAGTACTTC.

The V and J genes are TRBV5-5 and TRBJ1-5; TRBD1 agrees at 10 bases. This CDR3 spans 15 amino acids. Germline CDR1 and CDR2: SGHKS and YYEKEE (reference sequence). V shed 3 bases, J shed 4 bases, and the junction held 4 bases outside the gene matches. The CDR3 sequence is CASSSGTGDNQPQHF. For the CDR3, the DNA is TGTGCCAGCAGCTCCGGGACAGGGGATAATCAGCCCCAGCATTTT.

The chain has TRBV18 and TRBJ1-4; TRBD1 aligns across 7 bases. Trimming cost V 3 bases and J 5 bases; bases outside gene matches: 9. The CDR3 loop spans 16 amino acids. From germline, CDR1 is KGHSH and CDR2 LQKENI. This chain's CDR3 is CASSPETGISNEKLFF. DNA of the CDR3: TGTGCCAGCTCACCGGAGACAGGGATCTCCAATGAAAAACTGTTTTTT.

CDR3 bases: TGTGCCAGCAGCGAGGGGACAGGATACAACACCGGGGAGCTGTTTTTT. Translating gives CASSEGTGYNTGELFF. The chain carries TRBV9 and TRBJ2-2, with 8 bases aligning to TRBD1. The ends lost 3 bases at V and 2 bases at J; junction bases unmatched: 6. From germline, CDR1 is SGDLS and CDR2 YYNGEE. The CDR3 contains 16 residues.